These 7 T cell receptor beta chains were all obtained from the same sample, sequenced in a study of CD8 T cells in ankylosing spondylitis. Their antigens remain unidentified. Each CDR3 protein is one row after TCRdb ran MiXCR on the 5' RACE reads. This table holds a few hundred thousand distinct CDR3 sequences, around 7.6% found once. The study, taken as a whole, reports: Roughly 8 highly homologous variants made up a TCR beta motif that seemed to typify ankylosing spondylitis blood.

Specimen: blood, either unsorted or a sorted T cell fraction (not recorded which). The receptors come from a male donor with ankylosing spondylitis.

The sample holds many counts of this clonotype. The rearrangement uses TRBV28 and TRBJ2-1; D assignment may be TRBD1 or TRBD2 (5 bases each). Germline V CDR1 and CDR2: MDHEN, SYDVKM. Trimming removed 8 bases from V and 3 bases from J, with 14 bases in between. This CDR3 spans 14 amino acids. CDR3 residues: CASQPGRLYNEQFF. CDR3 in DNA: TGTGCCAGCCAGCCGGGGCGCCTCTACAATGAGCAGTTCTTC.

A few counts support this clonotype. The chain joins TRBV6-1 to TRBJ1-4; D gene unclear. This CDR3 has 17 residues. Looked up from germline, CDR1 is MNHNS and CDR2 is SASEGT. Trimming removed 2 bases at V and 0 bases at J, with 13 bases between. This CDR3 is CASSERIRSPTNEKLFF. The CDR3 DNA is TGTGCCAGCAGTGAACGGATTAGGTCACCAACTAATGAAAAACTGTTTTTT.

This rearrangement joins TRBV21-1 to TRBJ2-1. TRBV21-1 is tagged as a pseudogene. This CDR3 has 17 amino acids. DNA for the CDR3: TGTGCCAGCAGCAAAGCGGCGAACAGCGACTCCTACAATGAGCAGTTCTTC. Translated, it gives CASSKAANSDSYNEQFF.

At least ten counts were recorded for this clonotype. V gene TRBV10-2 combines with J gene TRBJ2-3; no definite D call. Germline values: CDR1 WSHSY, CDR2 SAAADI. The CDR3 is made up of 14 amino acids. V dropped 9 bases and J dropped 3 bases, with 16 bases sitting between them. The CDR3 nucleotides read TGCGCCAGTTTGGAGTCCCTACTTACAGATACGCAGTATTTT. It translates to CASLESLLTDTQYF.

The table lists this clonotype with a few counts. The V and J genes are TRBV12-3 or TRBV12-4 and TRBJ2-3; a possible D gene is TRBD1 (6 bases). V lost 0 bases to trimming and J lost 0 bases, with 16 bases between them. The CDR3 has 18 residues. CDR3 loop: CASSLAPGQRTSTDTQYF. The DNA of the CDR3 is TGTGCCAGCAGTTTAGCACCCGGACAGCGGACTAGCACAGATACGCAGTATTTT.

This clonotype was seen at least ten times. CDR3 amino acids: CATSDPGLAGGRNEQFF. The CDR3 coding sequence is TGTGCCACCAGTGATCCTGGACTAGCGGGAGGGCGCAATGAGCAGTTCTTC. The rearrangement links TRBV24-1 to TRBJ2-1; TRBD2 agrees at 15 bases. The CDR3 extends over 17 amino acids. Germline CDR1 reads KGHDR; CDR2 reads SFDVKD. V shed 3 bases, J shed 6 bases, and the junction held 5 bases outside the gene matches.

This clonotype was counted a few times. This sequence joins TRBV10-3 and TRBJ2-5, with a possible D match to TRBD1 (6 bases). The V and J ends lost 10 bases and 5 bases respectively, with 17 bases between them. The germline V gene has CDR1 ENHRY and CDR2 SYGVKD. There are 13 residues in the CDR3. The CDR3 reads CATMTGRGETQYF. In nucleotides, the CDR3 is TGTGCCACCATGACAGGTCGAGGTGAGACCCAGTACTTC.